This T cell receptor (beta chain) was captured in a study of breast tumors, draining lymph nodes, adjacent tissues. TCRdb redid the calling of the multiplex PCR reads with MiXCR, one entry per CDR3 protein. This repertoire shows approximately 13,000 distinct CDR3 sequences, roughly 53% found once; its top ten account for about 42%. In its sample, this clonotype was seen once. Its antigen is not known. The CDR3 carries no conserved terminal phenylalanine or tryptophan, so it likely arises from a read error. Overall study findings and caveats: Tumor and nontumor repertoires were significantly more similar in luminal-like than in basal-like breast cancer.

The trim removed 4 bases at V and 7 bases at J, leaving 3 bases unmatched. The CDR3 runs to 12 residues. Germline V gene lookup returns CDR1 SNHLY and CDR2 FYNNEI. The clonotype was recovered from a female donor with breast cancer. Some clones in this sample may be carry-over from other donors' samples. The sample comprised tumor-adjacent breast tissue. This chain connects TRBV2 to TRBJ1-2; 7 positions agree with TRBD1. The CDR3 bases are TGTGCCAGCAGTGGACAGGGTCGTGGCTACACCTCC. Translation: CASSGQGRGYTS.